Presented here are 11 T cell receptor beta chains from one specimen sequenced in a study of cytomegalovirus exposure and HLA in healthy donors. PCR was performed using 60 Vbeta and 13 Jbeta primers. Profiling relied on immunoSEQ multiplex PCR, and the TCRdb table lists in-frame clones only, not all of them. Altogether 100,000 to 150,000 clones are present, more than 70% being singletons, with the ten largest covering over 0.8%. The sample taken for sequencing was PBMCs. All receptors derive from a woman between 55 and 75 years old in good health and CMV-seronegative.

V and J are TRBV2 and TRBJ2-7; 7 bases are shared with TRBD1. The CDR3 has 16 amino acids. The germline V gene encodes CDR1 SNHLY and CDR2 FYNNEI. V lost 5 bases, J lost 4 bases, and 14 bases stayed unmatched. Written as DNA, the CDR3 is TGTGCCAGCAGTCCACAGGGGAAGAATGGTGTTTACGAGCAGTACTTC. Encoded protein: CASSPQGKNGVYEQYF.

The V call is TRBV4-1, the J call TRBJ2-7; D not resolved. V was cut by 3 bases and J by 4 bases, with 10 bases left in between. The CDR3 is 13 residues long. Looked up from germline, CDR1 is MGHRA and CDR2 is YSYEKL. DNA for the CDR3: TGCGCCAGCAGCCACGAGACTGCATACGAGCAGTACTTC. It yields the protein CASSHETAYEQYF.

V usage is TRBV6-5 and J usage is TRBJ2-7; D might be TRBD2 (5 bases). CDR1 and CDR2 (germline): MNHEY, SVGAGI. The V end was cut by 5 bases, the J end by 6 bases, with 11 bases between. The CDR3 extends over 12 amino acids. The CDR3 DNA follows: TGTGCCAGCAGTCCACGGGCGGGCGAGCAGTACTTC. Its translation is CASSPRAGEQYF.

The chain is built from TRBV15 and TRBJ1-5, with 9 positions matching TRBD1. The CDR3 extends over 16 amino acids. Unmatched junction bases numbered 9, after V lost 4 bases and J lost 5 bases. Germline V CDR1 and CDR2: LNHNV, YYDKDF (reference sequence). This chain's CDR3 is CATSTQTGTGYQPQHF. In DNA, the CDR3 is TGTGCCACCAGCACCCAGACCGGGACAGGGTATCAGCCCCAGCATTTT.

The chain combines TRBV4-1 with TRBJ2-7, with 10 nucleotides matching TRBD1. CDR1 is MGHRA, CDR2 YSYEKL, per germline. This CDR3 has 15 residues. Germline trimming cut 4 bases from V and 3 bases from J; bases unmatched to any gene: 6. CDR3 nucleotides: TGCGCCAGCAGCCTGGGACAGGGGATCTACTACGAGCAGTACTTC. The encoded protein is CASSLGQGIYYEQYF.

This clone has a handful of counts. This chain connects TRBV5-1 to TRBJ1-1; D gene unclear. CDR1 is SGHRS, CDR2 YFSETQ, per germline. The CDR3 loop spans 15 amino acids. V was cut by 0 bases and J by 0 bases, with 9 bases left in between. The DNA for the CDR3 is TGCGCCAGCAGCTTGGGCGGCACCGTGAACACTGAAGCTTTCTTT. This gives the protein CASSLGGTVNTEAFF.

The gene calls are TRBV6-5 and TRBJ2-5; 7 nucleotides match TRBD2. V shed 5 bases, J shed 5 bases, and the junction held 8 bases outside the gene matches. The CDR3 runs to 14 residues. The germline CDR1 and CDR2 sequences are MNHEY and SVGAGI. CDR3 sequence reads: CASSSGIRGETQYF. CDR3 nucleotides: TGTGCCAGCAGTAGCGGGATTCGGGGGGAGACCCAGTACTTC.

The chain couples TRBV7-3 to TRBJ1-1, with D maybe TRBD1 (6 bases). CDR1 and CDR2 from the germline V gene are SGHTA and FQGTGA. The CDR3 runs to 14 residues. V dropped 5 bases and J dropped 3 bases, with 13 bases sitting between them. The CDR3 here is CASSLYRDDTEAFF. The CDR3 DNA follows: TGTGCCAGCAGCCTCTACAGGGATGACACTGAAGCTTTCTTT.

The V and J genes are TRBV4-1 and TRBJ2-7; D is perhaps TRBD2 (6 bases). This CDR3 has 15 amino acids. CDR1 is MGHRA, CDR2 YSYEKL, per germline. The V gene lost 3 bases and the J gene lost 3 bases, with 15 bases spanning the gap. CDR3 sequence reads: CASSHGGGANYEQYF. The CDR3, as DNA: TGCGCCAGCAGCCACGGAGGCGGGGCCAACTACGAGCAGTACTTC.

The chain links TRBV28 to TRBJ2-3; 8 positions agree with TRBD1. There are 13 residues in the CDR3. V trimming: 8 bases; J trimming: 3 bases; junction bases outside the gene matches: 4. Germline V gives CDR1 MDHEN, CDR2 SYDVKM. The DNA for the CDR3 is TGTGCCAGCCTGGGACAGGCGACAGATACGCAGTATTTT. Encoded protein: CASLGQATDTQYF.

This rearrangement joins TRBV5-8 to TRBJ1-5; maybe TRBD1 (6 bases). CDR3 size: 17 residues. Germline V gene lookup returns CDR1 SGHTS and CDR2 YDEGEE. Trimming cost V 2 bases and J 0 bases, with 15 bases left between them. The CDR3 is CASSLGQGSSSNQPQHF. The CDR3 region has the DNA TGTGCCAGCAGCTTAGGGCAGGGGTCTAGTAGCAATCAGCCCCAGCATTTT.